The rows below give T cell receptor beta chains drawn from one sample of a study of shared clonotypes between healthy human individuals. The data were produced by immunoSEQ multiplex PCR, yet TCRdb's version contains in-frame clones alone and is incomplete. The table shows around 2,000,000 clones, with roughly 96% occurring only once. Sequencing was carried out using naive CD4+ T cells sorted from blood. The source is a man aged 18 to 35 in good health. CDR3s include the opening cysteine and the closing phenylalanine or tryptophan. The D gene is left open where the match is weak. Size values are once, few and many counts, or a class for expanded clones, and some rows have none.

>TRBV5-1|once|TRBJ2-4|-
TGCGCCAGCAGTCGGGAGCCGGGCACCAAAAACATTCAGTACTTC
CASSREPGTKNIQYF
>TRBV30|-|TRBJ1-4|-
TGTGCCTGGAGAGGGAATGAAAAACTGTTTTTT
CAWRGNEKLFF
>TRBV28|-|TRBJ1-6|-
TGTGCCAGCAGTTTATTTCCGGCCTCCTATAATTCACCCCTCCACTTT
CASSLFPASYNSPLHF
>TRBV9|-|TRBJ2-7|-
TGTGCCAGCAGCGTAGATGGGACGCCTTACGAGCAGTACTTC
CASSVDGTPYEQYF
>TRBV15|-|TRBJ2-5|TRBD2
TGTGCCACCAGCAGAGAGGTGAGACTAGCAGAGGAGACCCAGTACTTC
CATSREVRLAEETQYF
>TRBV10-1|-|TRBJ2-2|-
TGCGCCAGCAGTGAGTCCAGGGCGGGCACCGGGGAGCTGTTTTTT
CASSESRAGTGELFF
>TRBV28|-|TRBJ2-7|TRBD1
TGTGCCAGCAGCATTGTCTCCAAGAAGACAGGGAATTCCTACGAGCAGTACTTC
CASSIVSKKTGNSYEQYF
>TRBV7-2|-|TRBJ2-3|TRBD2
TGTGCCAGCAGCCGGCAGCGGGAGGGCTCCCTGCTCTCCACAGATACGCAGTATTTT
CASSRQREGSLLSTDTQYF
>TRBV28|-|TRBJ2-4|TRBD2
TGTGCCAGCAGGACGGGGGGGCTGGACATTCAGTACTTC
CASRTGGLDIQYF
>TRBV6-5|-|TRBJ1-1|TRBD1
TGTGCCAGTACCGGGACAGCAAACACTGAAGCTTTCTTT
CASTGTANTEAFF
>TRBV5-4|-|TRBJ2-2|-
TGTGCCAGCAGCTCCAAGGGGGGACACCCGAACACCGGGGAGCTGTTTTTT
CASSSKGGHPNTGELFF
>TRBV7-9|-|TRBJ2-1|TRBD2
TGTGCCAGCAGCTTAGGCTCGGGTGGGACTAGCGGGAATGAGCAGTTCTTC
CASSLGSGGTSGNEQFF
>TRBV7-9|once|TRBJ2-5|-
TGTGCCAGCACCCCCGGAGGGGAAGAGACCCAGTACTTC
CASTPGGEETQYF
>TRBV7-8|-|TRBJ2-7|-
TGTGCCAGCAGCTTCCGGGATTCAGGGGCCGGCTACGAGCAGTACTTC
CASSFRDSGAGYEQYF
>TRBV4-3|-|TRBJ1-4|-
TGCGCCAGCAGCCAAGGTAGTGAAAAACTGTTTTTT
CASSQGSEKLFF
>TRBV19|once|TRBJ1-2|-
TGTGCCAGTAGTAGTGAGCCGTCAGGGGGCTACACCTTC
CASSSEPSGGYTF
>TRBV27|-|TRBJ2-7|TRBD2
TGTGCCAGCAGTCCCGGGGGGGCCAGGGCCGAGCAGTACTTC
CASSPGGARAEQYF
>TRBV2|-|TRBJ2-3|-
TGTGCCAGCAGTTATAGCGGCCGGCTCACAGATACGCAGTATTTT
CASSYSGRLTDTQYF
>TRBV9|-|TRBJ1-6|-
TGTGCCAGCAGCGTAGCGGCAGGGGCGAATTCACCCCTCCACTTT
CASSVAAGANSPLHF
>TRBV6-6|-|TRBJ1-3|TRBD1
TGTGCCAGCAGTACCCGGGAGGCAGGGGGGACCACCATATATTTT
CASSTREAGGTTIYF
>TRBV10-2|-|TRBJ2-5|-
TGCGCCAGCATCGGCGGCAGTCAAGAGACCCAGTACTTC
CASIGGSQETQYF
>TRBV10-3|-|TRBJ2-7|-
TGTGCCATCAGTGAGTCGTTGGGAGGACGGGGCTACGAGCAGTACTTC
CAISESLGGRGYEQYF
>TRBV5-1|-|TRBJ2-3|-
TGCGCCAGCAGCACAACCGGGGTACCCACAGATACGCAGTATTTT
CASSTTGVPTDTQYF